This T cell receptor (beta chain) was captured in a study of radiation and T cells in renal cell carcinoma. Time point denoted: baseline pretreatment blood. Treatment meaning: 15 Gy SBRT to primary tumor, nephrectomy 4 weeks later. The tumor was a clear cell renal cell carcinoma. This clone has only a few counts. Its antigen is not known. The repertoire was sequenced with immunoSEQ multiplex PCR; TCRdb's copy has only in-frame clones and lacks some. The sample has some 150,000 clones; nearly 90% are singletons. Findings of the study overall: No pretreatment tumor biopsies were available for baseline clonotypes.

V lost 1 base and J 14 bases, leaving 18 bases between the germline ends. This CDR3 is 15 amino acids long. CDR1 and CDR2 from the germline V gene are SGHTA and FQGTGA. The input for sequencing was blood, taken from a patient whose treatment included radiotherapy and nephrectomy. The TCR sequence derives from a woman aged 50 to 60 with renal cell carcinoma. The rearrangement links TRBV7-3 to TRBJ1-6; D unresolved. The CDR3 DNA sequence: TGTGCCAGCAGCTTAAATGCGGCCGCCGGCGAAGCCCTCCACTTT. Its protein is CASSLNAAAGEALHF.